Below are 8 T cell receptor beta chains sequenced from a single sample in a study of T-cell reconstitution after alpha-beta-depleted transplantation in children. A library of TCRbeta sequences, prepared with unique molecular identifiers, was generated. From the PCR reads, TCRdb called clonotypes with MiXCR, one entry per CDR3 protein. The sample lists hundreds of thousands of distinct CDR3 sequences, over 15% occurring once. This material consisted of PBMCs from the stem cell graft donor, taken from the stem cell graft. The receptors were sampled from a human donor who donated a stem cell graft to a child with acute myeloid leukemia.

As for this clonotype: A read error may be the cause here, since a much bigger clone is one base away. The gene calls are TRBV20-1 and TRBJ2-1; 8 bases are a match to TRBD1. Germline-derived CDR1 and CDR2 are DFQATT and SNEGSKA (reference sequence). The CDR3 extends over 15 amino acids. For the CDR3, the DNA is TGCAGTGCTAGGGTCTTGGGACAGGACTACAATGAGCACTTCTTC. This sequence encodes CSARVLGQDYNEHFF.

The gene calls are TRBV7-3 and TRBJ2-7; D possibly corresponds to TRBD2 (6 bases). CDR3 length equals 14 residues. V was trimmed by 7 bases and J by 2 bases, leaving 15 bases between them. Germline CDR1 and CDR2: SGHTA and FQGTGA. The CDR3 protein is CASTAGTLTYEQYF. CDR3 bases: TGTGCCAGCACCGCCGGGACTTTAACCTACGAGCAGTACTTC.

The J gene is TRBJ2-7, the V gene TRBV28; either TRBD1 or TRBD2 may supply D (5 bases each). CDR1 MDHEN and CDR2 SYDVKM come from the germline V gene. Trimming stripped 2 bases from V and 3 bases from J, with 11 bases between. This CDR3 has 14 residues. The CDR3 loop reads CASSLRGRVYEQYV. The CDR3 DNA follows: TGTGCCAGCAGTTTACGGGGACGGGTCTACGAGCAGTACGTC.

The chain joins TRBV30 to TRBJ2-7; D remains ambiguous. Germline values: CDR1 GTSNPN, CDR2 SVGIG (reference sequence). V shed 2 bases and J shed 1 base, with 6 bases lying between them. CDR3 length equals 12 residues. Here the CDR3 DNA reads TGTGCCTGGAGTCGCGGATCCTACGAGCAGTACTTC. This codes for CAWSRGSYEQYF.

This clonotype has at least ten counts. CDR3 in DNA: TGCAGTGCTTTTTCCCTAGCGGGCGGAACCTACAATGAGCAGTTCTTC. Its protein product is CSAFSLAGGTYNEQFF. This chain connects TRBV20-1 to TRBJ2-1; 8 positions agree with TRBD2. This CDR3 is built from 16 residues. V shed 5 bases, J shed 2 bases, and the junction held 11 bases outside the gene matches. CDR1 is DFQATT and CDR2 is SNEGSKA in the germline V gene (reference sequence).

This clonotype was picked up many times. Here the CDR3 DNA reads TGTGCCAGCGGCCCGAGCGCGGATACGCAGTATTTT. Its translation: CASGPSADTQYF. The chain recombines TRBV7-2 with TRBJ2-3; D is ambiguous. The germline V gene encodes CDR1 SGHTA and CDR2 FQGNSA. The CDR3 consists of 12 residues. V gave up 8 bases and J gave up 6 bases, with 12 bases separating them.

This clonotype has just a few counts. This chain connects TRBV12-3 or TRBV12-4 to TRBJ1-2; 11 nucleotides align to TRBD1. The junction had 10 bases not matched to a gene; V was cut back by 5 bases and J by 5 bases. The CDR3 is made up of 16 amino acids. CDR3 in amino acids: CASSPQDRGLEYGYTF. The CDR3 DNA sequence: TGTGCCAGCAGTCCACAGGACAGGGGGCTTGAATATGGCTACACCTTC.

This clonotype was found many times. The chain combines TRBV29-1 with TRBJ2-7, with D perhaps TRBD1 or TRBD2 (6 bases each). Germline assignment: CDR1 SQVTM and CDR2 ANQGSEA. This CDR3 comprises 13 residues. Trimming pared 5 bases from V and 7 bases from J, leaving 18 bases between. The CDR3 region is CSVMTGAEYEQYF. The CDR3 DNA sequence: TGCAGCGTTATGACGGGGGCCGAATATGAGCAGTACTTC.